This TCR beta chain was observed in a study of blood T cell repertoires in COVID-19. The overall study: Sample material is recorded as cDNA or gDNA derived from T cells, B-cell-depleted T cells, or PBMCs.

This clone appeared once. Per the authors' pipeline: Reference gene primer amplification gave nucleated cell count estimates. TCRdb's table, derived via immunoSEQ multiplex PCR, lists solely in-frame clones and lacks some. Clonal size and the V and J genes are those of that table, whereas D and trimming came from the DNA. The table records 150,000 to 200,000 clones, 84% of them present only once. CDR1 and CDR2 from the germline V gene are SGHRS and YFSETQ. Germline trimming cut 0 bases from V and 2 bases from J; bases unmatched to any gene: 1. This CDR3 region has 15 residues. The sequenced sample consisted of peripheral blood. This chain uses TRBV5-1 with TRBJ2-5, with 10 bases fitting TRBD1. The TCR originated in a woman aged 70-85 years with COVID-19, enrolled during active disease. In DNA form, the CDR3 reads TGCGCCAGCAGCTTGGGGACAGGGGGTCAAGAGACCCAGTACTTC. Translated: CASSLGTGGQETQYF.